This T cell receptor beta chain derives from a study of blood T cell repertoires in COVID-19. Overall study: T cells, B-cell-depleted T cells, or PBMCs supplied cDNA or gDNA.

TCRdb keeps only in-frame clones here, not all; method: immunoSEQ multiplex PCR. The data hold approximately 450,000 clones, with around 91% observed a single time. Germline CDR1 and CDR2: SGHTA and FQGNSA. The J segment lost 4 bases and the V segment lost 2 bases, leaving 8 bases of the junction unmatched. This CDR3 has 17 residues. For recovered donors of Cohort 3, there were two negative PCRs, clearance, or symptom resolution. This chain links TRBV7-2 with TRBJ2-3; TRBD2 aligns across 11 bases. This clonotype originated in a man aged 25-45 years who had recovered from COVID-19. The specimen sequenced was PBMCs or T cells enriched from blood (not recorded which). The CDR3 sequence: CASSLLAGGPLADTQYF. CDR3 nucleotide sequence: TGTGCCAGCAGCTTATTAGCGGGAGGGCCCCTCGCAGATACGCAGTATTTT.